This is a list of T cell receptor beta chains from one sample in a study of blood T cell repertoires in COVID-19. Profiled with immunoSEQ multiplex PCR; TCRdb holds only in-frame clones, not every one. The sample shows roughly 150,000 clones, roughly 80% of them seen only once. Sequenced sample: peripheral blood. All receptors derive from a man aged 60 to 75 who had recovered from COVID-19. CDR3s include the opening cysteine and the closing phenylalanine or tryptophan. Fields, in order: D gene, J gene, V gene, CDR3 protein. D genes are given only for firm matches.

>.|TRBJ2-7|TRBV30
CAWSVTVVEQYF
>.|TRBJ1-6|TRBV7-9
CASSSQGMLNSPLHF
>TRBD1|TRBJ2-1|TRBV23-1
CASREGAKSDLDEQFF
>.|TRBJ2-7|TRBV11-2
CASSLEWRSSYEQYF
>TRBD1|TRBJ1-1|TRBV5-1
CASSQGTALEAFF
>.|TRBJ2-2|TRBV5-3
CATYWGRSGGELFF
>.|TRBJ1-3|TRBV18
CASSPPGFSGNTIYF
>TRBD1|TRBJ2-3|TRBV5-4
CASGWDRGSDTQYF
>.|TRBJ1-6|TRBV4-3
CASSQNRADSPLHF
>.|TRBJ2-7|TRBV28
CASTRTSGYEQYF
>TRBD2|TRBJ2-7|TRBV7-2
CASSPTSGRMKEQYF
>.|TRBJ2-7|TRBV18
CASSPGNSNYEQYF
>.|TRBJ2-1|TRBV9
CASSVAPGDSGYNEQFF
>TRBD1|TRBJ1-2|TRBV14
CASSPITGTALYGYTF
>.|TRBJ1-4|TRBV30
CAWSTPVKLFF
>TRBD1|TRBJ1-5|TRBV5-1
CASSLGTGEQPQHF
>.|TRBJ1-5|TRBV30
CAWSSEGPQHF
>TRBD1|TRBJ2-2|TRBV7-2
CASSRRDRNTGELFF
>TRBD1|TRBJ2-3|TRBV4-3
CASSPGQGRFTDTQYF
>TRBD2|TRBJ2-5|TRBV19
CASTPRLTSGRAETQYF
>.|TRBJ2-5|TRBV6-2/TRBV6-3
CASSYIGGTVQETQYF
>TRBD1|TRBJ2-5|TRBV2
CASSAPPGQGPETQYF
>TRBD2|TRBJ2-5|TRBV9
CASSVDGVAGGPQTQYF
>.|TRBJ1-5|TRBV6-2/TRBV6-3
CASSPSGRSNQPQHF
>.|TRBJ2-1|TRBV6-8
CASSYTGVIPSYNEQFF
>TRBD2|TRBJ2-1|TRBV4-2
CASSQDSTSGSFEQFF
>.|TRBJ2-7|TRBV24-1
CATSDSQYEQYF
>.|TRBJ1-5|TRBV6-5
CASSKPTSLHQPQHF
>.|TRBJ2-1|TRBV18
CASSPRTGIYNEQFF
>TRBD2|TRBJ2-5|TRBV5-4
CASSGEAGGRETQYF
>TRBD1|TRBJ1-2|TRBV7-2
CASSYRGRDGYTF
>.|TRBJ1-5|TRBV19
CASSSLRTAGNQPQHF
>.|TRBJ2-7|TRBV6-5
CASRWGVDEQYF
>.|TRBJ1-2|TRBV3-1/TRBV3-2
CASSQRTVSGYTF
>TRBD1|TRBJ1-6|TRBV5-6
CASSLAADRVQSPLHF
>TRBD1|TRBJ2-1|TRBV5-8
CASSWDRASDEQFF
>.|TRBJ1-3|TRBV18
CASSQGSGNTIYF
>.|TRBJ1-1|TRBV10-3
CAISHRDPTEAFF
>.|TRBJ2-2|TRBV6-5
CASSDYTGELFF
>.|TRBJ2-2|TRBV14
CASSQKAGSNTGELFF
>TRBD2|TRBJ2-3|TRBV5-4
CASRSTSGGAETQYF
>.|TRBJ1-1|TRBV28
CASSSRRGTEAFF
>TRBD2|TRBJ2-2|TRBV19
CASSLGMGGRTGELFF
>.|TRBJ1-1|TRBV28
CASSTYRVAAFF
>.|TRBJ1-1|TRBV24-1
CATSDLGSREAFF
>.|TRBJ1-2|TRBV30
CAWSGSYTGYTF
>.|TRBJ1-4|TRBV3-1/TRBV3-2
CASSPGGGNEKLFF